This TCR beta chain was profiled in a study of control samples from healthy donors and cancer patients. The table came from immunoSEQ multiplex PCR; TCRdb's copy has only in-frame clones and leaves some out. The sample yields 230,000 or so clones, around 94% seen once. The CDR3 has 15 residues. The germline V gene has CDR1 SGHRS and CDR2 YFSETQ. V lost 0 bases and J 5 bases, leaving 13 bases between the germline ends. The clonotype was recovered from a man aged 50 to 60 in good health. The source material was blood. The V gene is TRBV5-1, the J gene TRBJ2-3; no definite D call. In DNA, the CDR3 is TGCGCCAGCAGCTTGGGCGGCAGGACCCAAGATACGCAGTATTTT. This encodes CASSLGGRTQDTQYF.